Listed here are 2 T cell receptor beta chains from one sample, sequenced in a study of T cell repertoires in cytomegalovirus infection. Each CDR3 protein is one row after TCRdb ran MiXCR on the reads. The sample has more than 85,000 distinct CDR3 sequences; 15% to 20% are singletons. The specimen sequenced was PBMCs. The receptor source for this set is a human donor in good health (CMV status not recorded). Some clones in this sample may be carry-over from other donors' samples.

This clonotype was recorded many times. This sequence joins TRBV6-2 or TRBV6-3 and TRBJ2-7; 9 bases are shared with TRBD2. CDR3 size: 15 residues. With 0 bases clipped from V and 2 bases from J, the junction kept 2 bases outside the gene matches. Germline loops: CDR1 MNHEY, CDR2 SVGEGT. CDR3 nucleotides: TGTGCCAGCAGTTACTCGACTAGCGGCACCTACGAGCAGTACTTC. It yields the protein CASSYSTSGTYEQYF.

This chain links TRBV28 with TRBJ2-7; weak D call: TRBD1 (5 bases). The CDR3 extends over 12 amino acids. V was cut by 10 bases and J by 3 bases, with 13 bases left in between. Looked up from germline, CDR1 is MDHEN and CDR2 is SYDVKM. The CDR3 DNA reads TGTGCCACCGCGGACACTCTCTACGAGCAGTACTTC. Its translation: CATADTLYEQYF.